These 25 T cell receptor beta chains originate from one sample sequenced in a study of cytomegalovirus exposure and HLA in healthy donors. The PCR was carried out with 60 Vbeta primers and 13 Jbeta primers. Repertoires were generated with immunoSEQ multiplex PCR, while TCRdb's copy carries only in-frame clones and drops some. The profile shows about 120,000 clones, roughly 80% of them singletons. Sequences were obtained from PBMCs. These receptor sequences come from a man younger than 35 in good health and CMV-seropositive.

The CDR3 sequence is CASSPQGDYEQYF. The CDR3 DNA reads as TGCGCCAGCAGCCCCCAGGGCGACTACGAGCAGTACTTC. The V and J genes are TRBV5-1 and TRBJ2-7, with D maybe TRBD1 (5 bases). Between the trimmed V and J ends, which lost 4 bases and 3 bases, there was a span of 11 bases. The CDR3 loop spans 13 amino acids. Germline V gene lookup returns CDR1 SGHRS and CDR2 YFSETQ.

This rearrangement joins TRBV4-1 to TRBJ1-1; D remains ambiguous. V was shortened by 5 bases and J by 0 bases, with 19 bases between the two germline ends. The CDR3 runs to 17 residues. Germline V gives CDR1 MGHRA, CDR2 YSYEKL. The CDR3 region is CASSDAGGGIMNTEAFF. For the CDR3, the DNA is TGCGCCAGCAGCGACGCCGGTGGAGGCATTATGAACACTGAAGCTTTCTTT.

The chain carries TRBV11-2 and TRBJ1-1; no reliable D call. V gave up 0 bases and J gave up 4 bases, with 9 bases separating them. The CDR3 is 14 amino acids. Germline V CDR1 and CDR2: SGHAT, FQNNGV. This CDR3 reads CASSLDEAFTEAFF. The CDR3 DNA reads TGTGCCAGCAGCTTAGACGAGGCGTTCACTGAAGCTTTCTTT.

The rearrangement links TRBV19 to TRBJ2-4, with 13 bases that match TRBD2. With 6 bases clipped from V and 2 bases from J, the junction kept 13 bases outside the gene matches. The CDR3 sequence is 19 residues long. Germline-derived CDR1 and CDR2 are LNHDA and SQIVND (reference sequence). CDR3 residues: CASRPTSGRAPGTKNIQYF. DNA for the CDR3: TGTGCCAGTAGACCAACTAGCGGGAGGGCCCCGGGGACCAAAAACATTCAGTACTTC.

The chain uses TRBV7-6 and TRBJ2-7, with D unclear. Trimming removed 5 bases from V and 2 bases from J, with 16 bases in between. The CDR3 is 15 amino acids. The germline CDR1 and CDR2 sequences are SGHVS and FNYEAQ. The CDR3 coding sequence is TGTGCCAGCAGCCGCCCGGCACAGCCTACCTACGAGCAGTACTTC. It yields the protein CASSRPAQPTYEQYF.

There are a few counts of this clone. The chain uses TRBV6-5 and TRBJ2-2, with 9 bases fitting TRBD1. This CDR3 comprises 15 residues. V shed 7 bases and J 3 bases; nucleotides not matched to a gene: 6. Germline V lookup: CDR1 MNHEY, CDR2 SVGAGI. DNA for the CDR3: TGTGCCAGCATGACGGGGACAGGGCACACCGGGGAGCTGTTTTTT. It yields the protein CASMTGTGHTGELFF.

The chain links TRBV30 to TRBJ1-5; a weak D match, TRBD1 (5 bases). The V gene lost 3 bases and the J gene lost 0 bases, with 12 bases spanning the gap. CDR3 length: 15 residues. Germline lookup yields CDR1 GTSNPN and CDR2 SVGIG (reference sequence). The CDR3 reads CAWRAQGYSNQPQHF. CDR3 nucleotide sequence: TGTGCCTGGAGGGCGCAGGGCTATAGCAATCAGCCCCAGCATTTT.

Here the CDR3 DNA reads TGTGCCAGCAGCTCGACTGTTAGCTCTGGAAACACCATATATTTT. It codes for CASSSTVSSGNTIYF. The V gene is TRBV7-2, the J gene TRBJ1-3; no definite D call. The V end was cut by 4 bases, the J end by 0 bases, with 10 bases between. The CDR3 has 15 residues. Germline values: CDR1 SGHTA, CDR2 FQGNSA.

The rearrangement uses TRBV7-8 and TRBJ1-2, with D maybe TRBD1 (5 bases). This CDR3 has 17 amino acids. Per the germline V gene, CDR1 is SGHVS and CDR2 is FQNEAQ. Trimming took off 4 bases at V and 5 bases at J, with 23 bases between the two ends. Here the CDR3 DNA reads TGTGCCAGCAGCTCCTCGATGACGGGTCTGGGGGGGTATGGCTACACCTTC. This codes for CASSSSMTGLGGYGYTF.

The gene calls are TRBV5-1 and TRBJ1-2; 8 bases are a match to TRBD1. Germline-derived CDR1 and CDR2 are SGHRS and YFSETQ. The CDR3 runs to 15 residues. Trimming at V came to 4 bases and at J to 6 bases, leaving 11 bases not matched to a gene. The CDR3 region has the DNA TGCGCCAGCAGCACAGGACAGGGCTCTTCGGATGGCTACACCTTC. Its translation is CASSTGQGSSDGYTF.

The gene calls are TRBV4-3 and TRBJ2-2, with 7 bases lining up with TRBD2. The V gene end was trimmed by 4 bases and the J gene end by 0 bases; junction bases not matched to a gene: 11. This CDR3 is 18 amino acids long. Germline V CDR1 and CDR2: LGHNA, YSLEER. This CDR3 reads CASSLGGRTTSNTGELFF. The CDR3 DNA reads as TGCGCCAGCAGCCTGGGAGGGAGGACTACCTCGAACACCGGGGAGCTGTTTTTT.

This rearrangement joins TRBV15 to TRBJ1-5; TRBD1 matches at 7 bases. This CDR3 region has 15 residues. Losses at the gene ends were 2 bases for V and 6 bases for J; bases not matched to a gene: 7. Germline CDR1 LNHNV, CDR2 YYDKDF (reference sequence). CDR3 protein: CATSRIRQGAQPQHF. DNA for the CDR3: TGTGCCACCAGCAGAATACGACAGGGTGCTCAGCCCCAGCATTTT.

Only one count was recorded for this clone. The V gene is TRBV29-1, the J gene TRBJ1-2, with 10 bases that match TRBD1. V lost 6 bases, J lost 6 bases, and 10 bases stayed unmatched. The germline V gene encodes CDR1 SQVTM and CDR2 ANQGSEA. This CDR3 contains 14 residues. The CDR3 region is CSVDKQTGGHGYTF. CDR3 nucleotides: TGCAGCGTCGACAAACAGACAGGGGGCCATGGCTACACCTTC.

Here the CDR3 reads CASSSGYEQYF. The CDR3 DNA is TGTGCCAGCAGCTCGGGCTACGAGCAGTACTTC. The chain uses TRBV11-2 and TRBJ2-7; D remains ambiguous. The CDR3 loop spans 11 amino acids. Between the trimmed V and J ends, which lost 4 bases and 3 bases, there was a span of 4 bases. Germline loops: CDR1 SGHAT, CDR2 FQNNGV.

J is TRBJ1-2 and V is TRBV6-5; 9 nucleotides line up with TRBD1. Germline V CDR1 and CDR2: MNHEY, SVGAGI. Trimming took 7 bases from V and 4 from J; bases not matched to a gene: 4. This CDR3 region has 13 residues. CDR3: CASIGTGIYGYTF. CDR3 in DNA: TGTGCCAGCATCGGGACAGGGATCTATGGCTACACCTTC.

The chain has TRBV7-9 and TRBJ2-1, with 11 bases aligning to TRBD2. The CDR3 runs to 14 residues. The germline gives CDR1 SEHNR, CDR2 FQNEAQ (reference sequence). J gave up 15 bases and V 5 bases, and 12 bases lay outside the gene matches. As DNA, the CDR3 is TGTGCCAGCAGCCCCGGGACTAGCGGAAGCCGCCCGTTCTTC. Its protein is CASSPGTSGSRPFF.

The chain recombines TRBV5-6 with TRBJ2-7, with D perhaps TRBD2 (5 bases). The germline V gene encodes CDR1 SGHDT and CDR2 YYEEEE. Deletions cut 3 bases from V and 5 bases from J, with 15 bases between. CDR3 length: 14 amino acids. The CDR3, as DNA: TGTGCCAGCAGCTCGGTGGTGAGGGCCCACGAGCAGTACTTC. Translating it yields CASSSVVRAHEQYF.

The chain carries TRBV5-1 and TRBJ2-1; tentative D call: TRBD1 (6 bases). Trimming cost V 0 bases and J 5 bases, with 12 bases left between them. CDR1 SGHRS and CDR2 YFSETQ come from the germline V gene. CDR3 length: 15 amino acids. The CDR3 region has the DNA TGCGCCAGCAGCTTGGCCAGGGGTAACGACAATGAGCAGTTCTTC. This sequence encodes CASSLARGNDNEQFF.

The chain is built from TRBV5-1 and TRBJ1-2; D is ambiguous. V lost 0 bases and J 2 bases, leaving 5 bases between the germline ends. Germline V gene lookup returns CDR1 SGHRS and CDR2 YFSETQ. This CDR3 comprises 13 residues. Written as DNA, the CDR3 is TGCGCCAGCAGCTTGGTGGGCAACTATGGCTACACCTTC. This encodes CASSLVGNYGYTF. Full variable domain (missing parts from reference TRBV5-1 and TRBJ1-2): KAGVTQTPRYLIKTRGQQVTLSCSPISGHRSVSWYQQTPGQGLQFLFEYFSETQRNKGNFPGRFSGRQFSNSRSEMNVSTLELGDSALYLCASSLVGNYGYTFGSGTRLTVV.

V gene TRBV19 combines with J gene TRBJ1-4; 9 bases line up with TRBD1. Unmatched junction bases numbered 5, after V lost 7 bases and J lost 8 bases. This CDR3 is built from 13 residues. CDR1 is LNHDA, CDR2 SQIVND, per germline (reference sequence). CDR3 residues: CASKGQGVEKLFF. CDR3 in DNA: TGTGCCAGTAAGGGACAGGGCGTCGAAAAACTGTTTTTT.

The V gene is TRBV30, the J gene TRBJ2-7, with D tentatively TRBD1 (6 bases). Trimming took 7 bases from V and 4 from J, leaving 14 bases between them. The germline V gene has CDR1 GTSNPN and CDR2 SVGIG (reference sequence). The CDR3 contains 12 residues. The CDR3 is CALKDSRYEQYF. Written as DNA, the CDR3 is TGTGCCTTAAAGGACAGCCGATACGAGCAGTACTTC.

The chain recombines TRBV30 with TRBJ1-4; the D is unclear. V shed 0 bases and J shed 3 bases, with 11 bases lying between them. Per germline, CDR1 GTSNPN and CDR2 SVGIG (reference sequence). The length of the CDR3 is 15 residues. CDR3 DNA sequence: TGTGCCTGGAGTGTAGCTGTTCCGGCTAATGAAAAACTGTTTTTT. It yields the protein CAWSVAVPANEKLFF.

The rearrangement uses TRBV20-1 and TRBJ2-1; D might be TRBD2 (5 bases). The CDR3 totals 10 residues. The V end lost 3 bases, the J end lost 12 bases, and 9 bases lay between the germline ends. Per the germline V gene, CDR1 is DFQATT and CDR2 is SNEGSKA (reference sequence). CDR3 sequence: CSASGGLQFF. As DNA, the CDR3 is TGCAGTGCTAGTGGCGGGTTGCAGTTCTTC.

This chain links TRBV29-1 with TRBJ1-1; 7 positions agree with TRBD1. Per the germline V gene, CDR1 is SQVTM and CDR2 is ANQGSEA. CDR3 size: 14 residues. J gave up 3 bases and V 8 bases, and 12 bases lay outside the gene matches. The CDR3 sequence: CSSRTGEFDTEAFF. The CDR3 DNA reads as TGCAGCTCCCGAACAGGGGAGTTCGACACTGAAGCTTTCTTT.

The rearrangement joins TRBV6-5 to TRBJ2-7, with TRBD2 matching 7 bases. CDR3 length: 14 residues. Trimming at V came to 5 bases and at J to 4 bases, leaving 8 bases not matched to a gene. Germline V gene sequence: CDR1 MNHEY, CDR2 SVGAGI. CDR3 coding DNA: TGTGCCAGCAGTCGACTAGCTGGGGTATACGAGCAGTACTTC. The encoded protein is CASSRLAGVYEQYF.